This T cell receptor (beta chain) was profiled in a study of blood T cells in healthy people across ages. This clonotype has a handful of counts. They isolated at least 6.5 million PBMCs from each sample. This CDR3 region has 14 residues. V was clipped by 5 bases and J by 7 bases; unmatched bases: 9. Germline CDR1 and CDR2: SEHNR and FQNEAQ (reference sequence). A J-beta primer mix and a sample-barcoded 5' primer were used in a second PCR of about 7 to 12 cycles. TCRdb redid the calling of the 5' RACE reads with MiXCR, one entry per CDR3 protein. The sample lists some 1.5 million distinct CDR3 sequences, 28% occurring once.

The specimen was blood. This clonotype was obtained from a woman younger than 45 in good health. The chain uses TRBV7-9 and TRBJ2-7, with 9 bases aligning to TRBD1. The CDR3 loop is CASSGTGYRGEQYF. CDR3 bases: TGTGCCAGCAGCGGGACAGGGTATCGGGGGGAGCAGTACTTC.